This record concerns one TCR beta chain sequence. Its antigen has not been determined. Nothing much larger sits one base from this clone, and base qualities are not available. Libraries were prepared through PCR. Sequencing used an Illumina HiSeq 2500. TCR library preparation used molecular barcoding, with unique molecular identifiers applied to normalize quantification of the TCRbeta repertoire. TCRdb itself trimmed the public reads at Q25 with fastp, ran MiXCR and retained productive beta chains. Identical CDR3 proteins give one entry, which carries the most common genes and DNA. The sample yields approximately 350,000 distinct CDR3 sequences; around 15% were counted once. The biggest ten clones account for about 41% of the sample. The data were taken from a study of T-cell reconstitution after alpha-beta-depleted transplantation in children (dated by TCRdb to the mid-2010s). About the study as a whole: Using TCR repertoire profiling, the study quantitatively followed how T-cell immune reconstitution unfolded in children after TCRalphabeta/CD19-depleted allogeneic hematopoietic cell transplantation.

Unmatched junction bases come to 8, with V trimmed by 6 bases and J by 4 bases. Inclusive of the bounding cysteine and phenylalanine, the CDR3 is 14 residues long. The retained sequence is limited to the CDR3, 42 bases, with the frame set at the first base. CDR1 and CDR2, per the germline V gene, are MDHEN and SYDVKM. What the work shows at the level of the full study, not this receptor alone: About two months after transplant, the apparently early recovery of alphabetaT-cell counts reportedly depended on just several hundred clones that had expanded rapidly and came from non-depleted graft cells. In some patients, high TCRbeta diversity at day 60 was attributed to recipient T cells and intrathymic progenitors that had survived conditioning. Over subsequent months, a decline in hyperexpanded clone frequencies was noted, and after one year, T-cell counts and TCRbeta diversity were mostly ascribed to newly produced T cells.

The treatment or condition label, read with the paper, signifies: allogeneic hematopoietic cell transplantation with graft depleted of TCRalphabeta T cells and CD19 B cells. Transplant recipients were children who received TCRalphabeta/CD19-depleted allogeneic hematopoietic cell grafts. The material was PBMCs, mostly from graft donor cells, obtained 360 days after TCRalphabeta/CD19-depleted stem cell transplant. This receptor was obtained from a male patient under 10 years old who had a stem cell transplant for acute lymphoblastic leukemia, so the T cells may come from the graft donor. The rearrangement combines TRBV28 with TRBJ2-5; TRBD1 fits 7 bases in the junction. The bases read TGTGCCAGCAGCCGAACAGGGGTCCCAGAGACCCAGTACTTC. It is translated as CASSRTGVPETQYF.